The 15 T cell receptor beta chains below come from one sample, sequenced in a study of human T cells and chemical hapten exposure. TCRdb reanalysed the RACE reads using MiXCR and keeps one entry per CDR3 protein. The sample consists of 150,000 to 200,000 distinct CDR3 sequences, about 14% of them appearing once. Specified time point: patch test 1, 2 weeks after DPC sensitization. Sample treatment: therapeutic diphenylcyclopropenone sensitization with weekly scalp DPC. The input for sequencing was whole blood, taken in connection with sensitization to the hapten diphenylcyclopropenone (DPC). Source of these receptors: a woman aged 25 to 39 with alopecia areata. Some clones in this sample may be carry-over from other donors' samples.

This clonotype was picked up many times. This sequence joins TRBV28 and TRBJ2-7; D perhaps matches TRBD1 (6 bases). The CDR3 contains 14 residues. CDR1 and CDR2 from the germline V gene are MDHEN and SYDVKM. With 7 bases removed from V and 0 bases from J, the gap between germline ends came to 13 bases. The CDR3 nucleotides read TGTGCCAGCACGAGACAGGACCTCTCCTACGAGCAGTACTTC. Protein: CASTRQDLSYEQYF. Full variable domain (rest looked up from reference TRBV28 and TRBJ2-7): DVKVTQSSRYLVKRTGEKVFLECVQDMDHENMFWYRQDPGLGLRLIYFSYDVKMKEKGDIPEGYSVSREKKERFSLILESASTNQTSMYLCASTRQDLSYEQYFGPGTRLTVT.

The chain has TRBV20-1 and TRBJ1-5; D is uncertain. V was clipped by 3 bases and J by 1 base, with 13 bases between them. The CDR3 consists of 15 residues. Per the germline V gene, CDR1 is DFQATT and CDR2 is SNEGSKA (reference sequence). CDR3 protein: CSASKDGISNQPQHF. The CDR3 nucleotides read TGCAGTGCTAGTAAAGATGGGATCAGCAATCAGCCCCAGCATTTT.

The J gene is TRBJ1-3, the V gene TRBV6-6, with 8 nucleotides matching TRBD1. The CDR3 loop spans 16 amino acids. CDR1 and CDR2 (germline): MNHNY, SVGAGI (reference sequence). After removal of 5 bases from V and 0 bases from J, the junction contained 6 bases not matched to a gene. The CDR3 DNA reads TGTGCCAGCAGTGAGGGACAGGCGATCTCTGGAAACACCATATATTTT. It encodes CASSEGQAISGNTIYF.

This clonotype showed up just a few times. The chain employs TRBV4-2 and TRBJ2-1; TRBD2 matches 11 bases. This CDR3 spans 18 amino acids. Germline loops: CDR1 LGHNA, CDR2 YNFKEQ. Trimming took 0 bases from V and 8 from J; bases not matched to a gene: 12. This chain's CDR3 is CASSQDPSGRFGVDEQFF. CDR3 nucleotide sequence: TGTGCCAGCAGCCAAGATCCTAGCGGGAGGTTTGGGGTCGATGAGCAGTTCTTC.

The CDR3 DNA sequence: TGTGCCAGCAGTTCCGGACAGATTAATGAAGCTTTCTTT. Its protein product is CASSSGQINEAFF. This chain links TRBV6-6 with TRBJ1-1, with D possibly being TRBD1 (6 bases). CDR1 is MNHNY, CDR2 SVGAGI, per germline (reference sequence). Trimming took off 4 bases at V and 7 bases at J, with 13 bases between the two ends. This CDR3 spans 13 amino acids.

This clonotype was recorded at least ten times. CDR3 residues: CASSYTSNTEAFF. The CDR3 DNA reads TGTGCCAGCAGTTACACCTCGAACACTGAAGCTTTCTTT. The genes are TRBV6-5 and TRBJ1-1; D ambiguous. The CDR3 runs 13 residues. CDR1 and CDR2 from the germline V gene are MNHEY and SVGAGI. The V end lost 2 bases, the J end lost 1 base, and 5 bases lay between the germline ends.

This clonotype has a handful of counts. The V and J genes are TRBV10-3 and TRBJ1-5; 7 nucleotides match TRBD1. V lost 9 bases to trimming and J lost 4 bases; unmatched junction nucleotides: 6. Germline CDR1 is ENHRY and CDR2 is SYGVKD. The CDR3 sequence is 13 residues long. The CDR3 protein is CAIRQGVNQPQHF. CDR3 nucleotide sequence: TGTGCCATTCGACAGGGAGTAAATCAGCCCCAGCATTTT.

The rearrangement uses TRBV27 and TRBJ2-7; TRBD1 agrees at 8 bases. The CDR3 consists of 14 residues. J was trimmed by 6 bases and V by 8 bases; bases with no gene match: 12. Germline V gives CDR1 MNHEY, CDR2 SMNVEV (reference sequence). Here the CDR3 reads CASQEPDRACEQYF. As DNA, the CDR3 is TGTGCCAGCCAAGAACCGGACAGGGCCTGCGAGCAGTACTTC.

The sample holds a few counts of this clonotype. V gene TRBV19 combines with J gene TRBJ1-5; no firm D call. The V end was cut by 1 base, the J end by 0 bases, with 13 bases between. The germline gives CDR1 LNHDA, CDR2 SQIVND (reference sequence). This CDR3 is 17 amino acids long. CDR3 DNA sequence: TGTGCCAGTAGTATAGTGATCGGCAGTCGTAGCAATCAGCCCCAGCATTTT. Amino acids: CASSIVIGSRSNQPQHF.

The CDR3, as DNA: TGTGCCAGCAGCCGTGCGGGGGGCGGGAGTATCACCGGGGAGCTGTTTTTT. Its translation: CASSRAGGGSITGELFF. The V and J genes are TRBV7-2 and TRBJ2-2; 8 bases agree with TRBD2. Germline CDR1 is SGHTA and CDR2 is FQGNSA. The CDR3 contains 17 residues. V was pared by 5 bases and J by 4 bases, with 12 bases of the junction left unmatched.

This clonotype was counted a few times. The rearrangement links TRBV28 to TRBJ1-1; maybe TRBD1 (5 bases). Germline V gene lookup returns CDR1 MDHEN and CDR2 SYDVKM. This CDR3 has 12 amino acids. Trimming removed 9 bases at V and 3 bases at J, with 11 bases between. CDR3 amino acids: CASQGKHTEAFF. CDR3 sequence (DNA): TGTGCCAGTCAGGGCAAGCACACTGAAGCTTTCTTT.

The CDR3 DNA sequence: TGTGCCAGCACTAATGAGGCGGGAGGGCTAAACATTCAGTACTTC. Amino acids: CASTNEAGGLNIQYF. The J gene is TRBJ2-4, the V gene TRBV28, with 9 bases fitting TRBD2. The V gene's germline CDR1 is MDHEN and CDR2 SYDVKM. V trimming: 7 bases; J trimming: 6 bases; junction bases outside the gene matches: 10. This CDR3 has 15 amino acids. Filled out from reference TRBV28 and TRBJ2-4, the complete variable domain reads DVKVTQSSRYLVKRTGEKVFLECVQDMDHENMFWYRQDPGLGLRLIYFSYDVKMKEKGDIPEGYSVSREKKERFSLILESASTNQTSMYLCASTNEAGGLNIQYFGAGTRLSVL.

CDR3 in amino acids: CATSRGTSGRSGNEQFF. The DNA of the CDR3 is TGTGCCACCAGCAGGGGGACTAGCGGGAGATCCGGGAATGAGCAGTTCTTC. J is TRBJ2-1 and V is TRBV15; 14 bases match TRBD2. This CDR3 is built from 17 residues. The germline V gene has CDR1 LNHNV and CDR2 YYDKDF (reference sequence). Trimming took 3 bases from V and 7 from J; bases not matched to a gene: 8.

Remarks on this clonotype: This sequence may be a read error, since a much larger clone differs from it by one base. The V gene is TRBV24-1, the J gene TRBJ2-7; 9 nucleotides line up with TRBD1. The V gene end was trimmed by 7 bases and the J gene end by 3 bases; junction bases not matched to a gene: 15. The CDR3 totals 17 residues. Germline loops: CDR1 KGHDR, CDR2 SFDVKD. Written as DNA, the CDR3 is TGTGCCACCAGAGGAAAAAGGGGAACGGACAGGGGCTACGAGCAGTACTTC. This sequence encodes CATRGKRGTDRGYEQYF.

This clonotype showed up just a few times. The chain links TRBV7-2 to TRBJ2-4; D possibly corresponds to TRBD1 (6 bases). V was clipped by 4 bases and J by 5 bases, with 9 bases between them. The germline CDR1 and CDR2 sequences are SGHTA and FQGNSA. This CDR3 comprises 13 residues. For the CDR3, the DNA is TGTGCCAGCAGCTCCCGGACAGAAAACATTCAGTACTTC. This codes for CASSSRTENIQYF.